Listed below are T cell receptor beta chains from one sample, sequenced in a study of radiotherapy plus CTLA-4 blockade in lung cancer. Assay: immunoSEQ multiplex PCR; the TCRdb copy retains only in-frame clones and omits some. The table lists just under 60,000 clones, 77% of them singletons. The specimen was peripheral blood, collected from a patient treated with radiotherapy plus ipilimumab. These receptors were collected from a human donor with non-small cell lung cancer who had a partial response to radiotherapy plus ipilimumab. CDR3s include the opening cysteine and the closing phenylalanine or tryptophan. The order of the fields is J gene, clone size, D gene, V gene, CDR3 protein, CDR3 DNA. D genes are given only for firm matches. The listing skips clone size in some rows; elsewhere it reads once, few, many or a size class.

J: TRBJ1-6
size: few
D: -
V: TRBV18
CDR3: CASRTEISPLHF
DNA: TGTGCCAGCCGGACAGAAATCTCACCCCTCCACTTT

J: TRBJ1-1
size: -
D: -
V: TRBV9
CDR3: CASSPEGGGPVGNTEAFF
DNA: TGTGCCAGCAGCCCCGAGGGGGGAGGGCCCGTGGGGAACACTGAAGCTTTCTTT

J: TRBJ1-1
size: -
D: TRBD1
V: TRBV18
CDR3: CASSPRQGEAFF
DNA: TGTGCCAGCTCACCACGACAGGGAGAAGCTTTCTTT

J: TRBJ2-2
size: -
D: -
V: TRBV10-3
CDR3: CAIRDGEGTGELFF
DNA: TGTGCCATCAGAGACGGAGAGGGCACCGGGGAGCTGTTTTTT

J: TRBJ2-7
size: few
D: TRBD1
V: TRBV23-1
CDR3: CASSSDRGKLYEQYF
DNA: TGCGCCAGCAGTTCCGACAGGGGAAAACTTTACGAGCAGTACTTC

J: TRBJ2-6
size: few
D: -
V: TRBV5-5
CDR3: CASSVGPTGSLSGANVLTF
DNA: TGTGCCAGCAGCGTTGGCCCGACAGGTAGTCTCTCTGGGGCCAACGTCCTGACTTTC

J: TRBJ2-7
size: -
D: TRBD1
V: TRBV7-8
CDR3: CASSLVLGQGRSYEQYF
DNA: TGTGCCAGCAGCTTAGTCCTGGGACAGGGGCGCTCCTACGAGCAGTACTTC

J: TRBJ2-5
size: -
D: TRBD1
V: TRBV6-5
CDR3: CASSPGQKETQYF
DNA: TGTGCCAGCAGTCCGGGACAGAAAGAGACCCAGTACTTC

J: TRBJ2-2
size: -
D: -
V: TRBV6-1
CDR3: CASTRSTGELFF
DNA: TGTGCCAGCACGCGGAGCACCGGGGAGCTGTTTTTT

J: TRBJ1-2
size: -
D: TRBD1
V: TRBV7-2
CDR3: CASTQTGGFYGYTF
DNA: TGTGCCAGCACCCAGACAGGGGGCTTCTATGGCTACACCTTC

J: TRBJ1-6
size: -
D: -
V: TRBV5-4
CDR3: CASSPKDGGNNSPLHF
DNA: TGTGCCAGCAGTCCAAAGGACGGAGGAAATAATTCACCCCTCCACTTT

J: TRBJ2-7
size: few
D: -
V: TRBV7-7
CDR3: CASSLAPLAEQYF
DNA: TGTGCCAGCAGCTTAGCTCCCCTAGCGGAGCAGTACTTC

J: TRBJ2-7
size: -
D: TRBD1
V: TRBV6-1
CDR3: CASSEWSGTGSGEQYF
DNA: TGTGCCAGCAGTGAATGGTCCGGGACAGGGAGCGGCGAGCAGTACTTC

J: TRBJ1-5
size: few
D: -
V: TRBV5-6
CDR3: CASSLGLWGDQPQHF
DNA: TGTGCCAGCAGCTTAGGTCTTTGGGGAGATCAGCCCCAGCATTTT

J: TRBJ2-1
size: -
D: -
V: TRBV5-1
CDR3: CASSLDSGTNEQFF
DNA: TGCGCCAGCAGCTTGGATTCAGGAACCAATGAGCAGTTCTTC

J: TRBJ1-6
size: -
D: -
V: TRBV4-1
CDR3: CASSLTAGLGSPLHF
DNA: TGCGCCAGCAGCCTGACGGCGGGTCTTGGTTCACCCCTCCACTTT

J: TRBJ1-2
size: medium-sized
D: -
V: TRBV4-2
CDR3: CASSQGSGIGGYGYTF
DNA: TGTGCCAGCAGCCAGGGTTCCGGGATAGGGGGTTATGGCTACACCTTC

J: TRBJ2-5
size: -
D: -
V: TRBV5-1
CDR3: CASSLGHGETQYF
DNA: TGCGCCAGCAGCTTAGGCCACGGGGAGACCCAGTACTTC

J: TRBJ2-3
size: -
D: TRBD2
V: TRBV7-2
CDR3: CASSGGTSGVYTDTQYF
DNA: TGTGCCAGCAGCGGAGGGACTAGCGGGGTCTACACAGATACGCAGTATTTT

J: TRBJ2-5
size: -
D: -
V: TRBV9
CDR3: CASSVRPAGGETQYF
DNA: TGTGCCAGCAGCGTACGTCCAGCTGGGGGGGAGACCCAGTACTTC

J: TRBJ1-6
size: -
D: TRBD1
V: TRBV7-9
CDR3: CASSHDRGANSPLHF
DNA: TGTGCCAGCAGCCACGACAGGGGGGCTAATTCACCCCTCCACTTT

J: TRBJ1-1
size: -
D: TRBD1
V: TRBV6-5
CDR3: CASSYMQGASEAFF
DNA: TGTGCCAGCAGTTATATGCAGGGGGCGTCTGAAGCTTTCTTT

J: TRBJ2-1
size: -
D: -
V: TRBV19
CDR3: CASSMTPGHEQFF
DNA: TGTGCCAGTAGTATGACGCCAGGGCATGAGCAGTTCTTC

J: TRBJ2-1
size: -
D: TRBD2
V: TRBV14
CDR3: CASSLGLAGVGEQFF
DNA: TGTGCCAGCAGCCTCGGACTAGCGGGGGTAGGTGAGCAGTTCTTC

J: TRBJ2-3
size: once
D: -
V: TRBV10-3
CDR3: CAITDSSRTDTQYF
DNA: TGTGCCATCACTGACAGTTCCCGCACAGATACGCAGTATTTT

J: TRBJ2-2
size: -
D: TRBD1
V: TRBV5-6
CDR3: CASSRQGGTGELFF
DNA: TGTGCCAGCAGCCGACAGGGGGGGACCGGGGAGCTGTTTTTT

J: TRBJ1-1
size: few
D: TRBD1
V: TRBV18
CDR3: CASSLNSGGTEAFF
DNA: TGTGCCAGCTCACTCAATTCAGGGGGCACTGAAGCTTTCTTT

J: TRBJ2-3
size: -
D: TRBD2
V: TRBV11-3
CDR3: CASSPGGGPTDTQYF
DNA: TGTGCCAGCAGCCCCGGGGGGGGGCCGACAGATACGCAGTATTTT

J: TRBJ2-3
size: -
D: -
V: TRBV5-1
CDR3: CASSRAGNTDTQYF
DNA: TGCGCCAGCAGCCGCGCCGGGAACACAGATACGCAGTATTTT

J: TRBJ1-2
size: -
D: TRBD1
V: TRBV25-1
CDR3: CASSESASDRGNYGYTF
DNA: TGTGCCAGCAGTGAATCGGCCTCGGACAGGGGGAACTATGGCTACACCTTC

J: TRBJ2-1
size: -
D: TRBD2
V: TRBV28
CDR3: CASSLSLAGSSYNEQFF
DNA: TGTGCCAGCAGTTTATCCCTAGCGGGGAGCTCCTACAATGAGCAGTTCTTC

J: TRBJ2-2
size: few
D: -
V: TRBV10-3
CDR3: CAISEGQGNTGELFF
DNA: TGTGCCATCAGTGAGGGGCAGGGGAACACCGGGGAGCTGTTTTTT

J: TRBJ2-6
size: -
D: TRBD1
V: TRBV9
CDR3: CASSDPKGQSSGANVLTF
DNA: TGTGCCAGCAGCGATCCGAAGGGACAGAGCTCTGGGGCCAACGTCCTGACTTTC

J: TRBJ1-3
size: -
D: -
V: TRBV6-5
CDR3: CASSYSQESNTIYF
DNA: TGTGCCAGCAGTTACTCCCAGGAATCAAACACCATATATTTT

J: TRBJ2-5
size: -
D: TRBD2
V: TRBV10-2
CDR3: CATRTSGGATETQYF
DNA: TGCGCCACCAGGACTAGCGGGGGGGCGACGGAGACCCAGTACTTC

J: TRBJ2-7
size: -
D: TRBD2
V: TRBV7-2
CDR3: CASSLGLAGGRGQSYEQYF
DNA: TGTGCCAGCAGCTTAGGGCTAGCGGGGGGTCGAGGGCAGTCCTACGAGCAGTACTTC

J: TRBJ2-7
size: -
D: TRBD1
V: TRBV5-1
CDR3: CASSRPGTGYEQYF
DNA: TGCGCCAGCAGCCGGCCAGGGACAGGCTACGAGCAGTACTTC

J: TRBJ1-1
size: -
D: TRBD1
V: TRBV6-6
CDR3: CASSPPGQGAVTEAFF
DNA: TGTGCCAGCAGTCCGCCGGGACAGGGGGCAGTCACTGAAGCTTTCTTT

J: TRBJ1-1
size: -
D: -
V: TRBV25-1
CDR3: CASRPTKNTEAFF
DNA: TGTGCCAGCAGACCAACAAAGAACACTGAAGCTTTCTTT

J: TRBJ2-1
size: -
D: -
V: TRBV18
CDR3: CASDKVLDEQFF
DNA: TGTGCCAGCGACAAGGTTTTAGATGAGCAGTTCTTC

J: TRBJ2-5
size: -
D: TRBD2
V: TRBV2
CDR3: CASSTPVAGKPETQYF
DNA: TGTGCCAGCAGTACTCCGGTAGCGGGGAAGCCGGAGACCCAGTACTTC

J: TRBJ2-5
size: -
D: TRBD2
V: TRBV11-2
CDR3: CASSLGVAGGNQETQYF
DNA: TGTGCCAGCAGCTTAGGGGTGGCGGGGGGGAACCAAGAGACCCAGTACTTC

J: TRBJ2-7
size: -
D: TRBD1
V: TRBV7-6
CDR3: CASSLGDSSYEQYF
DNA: TGTGCCAGCAGCTTAGGGGACAGTTCCTACGAGCAGTACTTC

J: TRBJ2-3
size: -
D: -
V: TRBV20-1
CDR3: CSTGSTDTQYF
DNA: TGCAGTACAGGGAGCACAGATACGCAGTATTTT

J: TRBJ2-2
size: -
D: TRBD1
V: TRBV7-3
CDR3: CASRGTVNTGELFF
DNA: TGTGCCAGCAGAGGGACAGTGAACACCGGGGAGCTGTTTTTT

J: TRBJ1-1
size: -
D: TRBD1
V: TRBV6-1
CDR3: CASSTGGAEAFF
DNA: TGTGCCAGCAGTACAGGGGGGGCTGAAGCTTTCTTT

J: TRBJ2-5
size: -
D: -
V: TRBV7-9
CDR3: CASSFGEAHQETQYF
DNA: TGTGCCAGCAGCTTCGGGGAAGCACACCAAGAGACCCAGTACTTC

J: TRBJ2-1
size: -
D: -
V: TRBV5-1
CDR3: CASSLAGSYNEQFF
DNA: TGCGCCAGCAGCTTGGCAGGGTCCTACAATGAGCAGTTCTTC

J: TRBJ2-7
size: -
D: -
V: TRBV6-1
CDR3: CASSVGGINYEQYF
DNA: TGTGCCAGCAGTGTGGGGGGTATAAACTACGAGCAGTACTTC

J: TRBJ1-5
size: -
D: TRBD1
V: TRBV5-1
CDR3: CASSHRDRGFNQPQHF
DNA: TGCGCCAGCAGCCACCGGGACAGGGGATTCAATCAGCCCCAGCATTTT

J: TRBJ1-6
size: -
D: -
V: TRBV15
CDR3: CATSTRLYNSPLHF
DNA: TGTGCCACCAGCACCAGGTTGTATAATTCACCCCTCCACTTT

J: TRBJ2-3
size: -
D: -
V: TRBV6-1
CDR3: CASSITGRDTQYF
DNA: TGTGCCAGCAGTATTACAGGGCGGGATACGCAGTATTTT

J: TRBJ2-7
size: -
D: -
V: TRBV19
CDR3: CASSTPSGAYEQYF
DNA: TGTGCCAGTAGTACCCCCTCAGGGGCCTACGAGCAGTACTTC